Each of the 25 T cell receptor beta chains below was sequenced from the same sample in a study of blood T cell repertoires in COVID-19. Method: immunoSEQ multiplex PCR; TCRdb's copy keeps in-frame clones and lacks some. Among 150,000 to 200,000 clones listed, 88% were seen once. The source material was peripheral blood. These TCRs come from a human donor in a cohort sampled during active COVID-19.

V gene TRBV19 combines with J gene TRBJ1-1; the match to TRBD1 covers 8 bases. After removal of 3 bases from V and 3 bases from J, the junction contained 6 bases not matched to a gene. Germline V gives CDR1 LNHDA, CDR2 SQIVND (reference sequence). The CDR3 has 15 amino acids. CDR3 amino acids: CASSIDPDRDTEAFF. The CDR3 nucleotides are TGTGCCAGTAGTATTGACCCGGACAGGGACACTGAAGCTTTCTTT.

The chain employs TRBV28 and TRBJ1-5, with D tentatively TRBD1 (5 bases). Germline V gene data show CDR1 as MDHEN and CDR2 as SYDVKM. This CDR3 has 13 amino acids. Between the trimmed V and J ends, which lost 6 bases and 4 bases, there was a span of 10 bases. Here the CDR3 reads CASSMGGNQPQHF. CDR3 nucleotides: TGTGCCAGCAGCATGGGGGGTAATCAGCCCCAGCATTTT.

This clone was seen once. The chain carries TRBV4-3 and TRBJ2-7; TRBD2 agrees at 7 bases. From germline, CDR1 is LGHNA and CDR2 YSLEER. The CDR3 loop spans 15 amino acids. V lost 0 bases, J lost 2 bases, and 4 bases stayed unmatched. CDR3 amino acids: CASSQDRAGPYEQYF. The CDR3 coding sequence is TGCGCCAGCAGCCAAGATCGAGCGGGACCCTACGAGCAGTACTTC.

In this sample, this clone turned up a few times. V usage is TRBV6-6 and J usage is TRBJ1-2; possible D gene TRBD1, 6 bases. The CDR3 is 14 amino acids. Germline-derived CDR1 and CDR2 are MNHNY and SVGAGI (reference sequence). Trimming removed 1 base at V and 2 bases at J, with 8 bases between. The chain's CDR3 is CASSYLTGNYGYTF. CDR3 bases: TGTGCCAGCAGTTACTTAACAGGGAACTATGGCTACACCTTC.

This clone was seen just once. The CDR3 loop is CASSEAGDKHYEQYF. CDR3 DNA sequence: TGTGCCAGCAGTGAAGCGGGCGACAAACACTACGAGCAGTACTTC. V usage is TRBV2 and J usage is TRBJ2-7; D ambiguous. Germline CDR1 is SNHLY and CDR2 is FYNNEI. This CDR3 contains 15 residues. V was trimmed by 0 bases and J by 3 bases, leaving 12 bases between them.

The chain links TRBV3-1 (or the pseudogene TRBV3-2) to TRBJ2-3; TRBD2 matches 15 bases. The CDR3 loop spans 17 amino acids. Germline CDR1 reads LGHDT; CDR2 reads YNNKEL (reference sequence). V lost 4 bases and J lost 2; bases outside the gene matches: 4. CDR3 region: CASSPGTSGGSTDTQYF. CDR3 sequence (DNA): TGTGCCAGCAGCCCTGGGACTAGCGGGGGGTCCACAGATACGCAGTATTTT.

The chain is built from TRBV27 and TRBJ2-7; 8 nucleotides match TRBD1. Germline V gene sequence: CDR1 MNHEY, CDR2 SMNVEV (reference sequence). The CDR3 spans 16 residues. Germline trimming cut 3 bases from V and 2 bases from J; bases unmatched to any gene: 9. The DNA for the CDR3 is TGTGCCAGCAGTTTTCTGGGACAGGCAGTCCCCTACGAGCAGTACTTC. Its translation: CASSFLGQAVPYEQYF.

CDR3 coding DNA: TGTGCCAGCAGCAATGGGGACAGGGGGCTGGAGACCCAGTACTTC. Protein sequence: CASSNGDRGLETQYF. V and J are TRBV9 and TRBJ2-5; 12 bases agree with TRBD1. V lost 4 bases, J lost 5 bases, and 6 bases stayed unmatched. Germline loops: CDR1 SGDLS, CDR2 YYNGEE. The CDR3 covers 15 residues.

The chain links TRBV9 to TRBJ2-7; the match to TRBD2 covers 7 bases. The V gene's germline CDR1 is SGDLS and CDR2 YYNGEE. J was trimmed by 5 bases and V by 10 bases; bases with no gene match: 21. CDR3 size: 16 residues. CDR3 sequence reads: CAPRAGGGDGVDEQYF. DNA for the CDR3: TGTGCCCCCCGCGCTGGGGGGGGAGACGGGGTTGACGAGCAGTACTTC.

The chain employs TRBV4-1 and TRBJ2-7; TRBD2 matches 7 bases. Germline CDR1 is MGHRA and CDR2 is YSYEKL. V was pared by 1 base and J by 2 bases, with 5 bases of the junction left unmatched. This CDR3 spans 15 amino acids. The CDR3 DNA reads as TGCGCCAGCAGCCAAGTTGCGGGGGATACCTACGAGCAGTACTTC. Translation gives CASSQVAGDTYEQYF.

The chain carries TRBV2 and TRBJ2-3; 10 bases map to TRBD2. The CDR3 covers 13 residues. CDR1 and CDR2 from the germline V gene are SNHLY and FYNNEI. With 11 bases clipped from V and 11 bases from J, the junction kept 13 bases outside the gene matches. The CDR3 loop reads CAGLAGVGDLQYF. The CDR3 nucleotides read TGTGCCGGGCTAGCGGGAGTCGGAGACCTGCAGTATTTT.

The chain combines TRBV4-3 with TRBJ2-7; 8 bases line up with TRBD1. The CDR3 length is 12 residues. CDR1 LGHNA and CDR2 YSLEER come from the germline V gene. The CDR3: CVTGGPPYEQYF. CDR3 coding DNA: TGCGTCACAGGGGGTCCCCCCTACGAGCAGTACTTC.

The genes are TRBV6-5 and TRBJ2-6; the D is unclear. The CDR3 spans 13 residues. Trimming pared 8 bases from V and 0 bases from J, leaving 5 bases between. Germline-derived CDR1 and CDR2 are MNHEY and SVGAGI. The CDR3 protein is CASSFSGANVLTF. DNA of the CDR3: TGTGCCAGCTCATTCTCTGGGGCCAACGTCCTGACTTTC.

The rearrangement joins TRBV5-1 to TRBJ1-6; no definite D call. Germline CDR1 and CDR2: SGHRS and YFSETQ. This CDR3 region has 18 residues. Trimming cost V 4 bases and J 6 bases, with 23 bases left between them. The CDR3 reads CASSPVGVGAFPNSPLHF. As DNA, the CDR3 is TGCGCCAGCAGCCCCGTTGGGGTGGGAGCATTTCCTAATTCACCCCTCCACTTT.

The chain uses TRBV13 and TRBJ2-7, with D perhaps matching TRBD2 (5 bases). Trimming removed 7 bases at V and 0 bases at J, with 13 bases between. Germline V lookup: CDR1 PRHDT, CDR2 FYEKMQ (reference sequence). This CDR3 comprises 14 residues. CDR3 sequence (DNA): TGTGCCAGCACTTACCGGACTGGCTCCTACGAGCAGTACTTC. Its translation is CASTYRTGSYEQYF.

J is TRBJ2-2 and V is TRBV21-1; the table assigns TRBD2, which was not confirmed against the DNA. TRBV21-1 is classified as a pseudogene. The CDR3 runs 15 residues. CDR3 sequence reads: CASSHLVLDDGELFF. CDR3 DNA sequence: TGTGCCAGCTCCCACCTCGTACTAGACGACGGGGAGCTGTTTTTT.

This rearrangement joins TRBV21-1 to TRBJ2-3; the D segment call TRBD2 is taken from the table without a DNA check. TRBV21-1 is given as a pseudogene. The CDR3 has 18 amino acids. CDR3 in amino acids: CASSKAPSGALSTDTQYF. The DNA for the CDR3 is TGTGCCAGCAGCAAAGCCCCCAGCGGGGCCCTAAGCACAGATACGCAGTATTTT.

This clone was seen only once. The chain recombines TRBV4-3 with TRBJ2-7; a possible D gene is TRBD2 (5 bases). The V gene's germline CDR1 is LGHNA and CDR2 YSLEER. The germline V and J ends were trimmed by 5 bases and 7 bases, with 21 bases remaining between them. This CDR3 is 15 amino acids long. The CDR3 reads CASSDTGEGRKEQYF. In DNA, the CDR3 is TGCGCCAGCAGCGATACGGGTGAGGGAAGAAAGGAGCAGTACTTC.

This chain joins TRBV7-2 and TRBJ2-2, with 7 bases matching TRBD2. Unmatched junction bases numbered 9, after V lost 1 base and J lost 1 base. CDR1 and CDR2 (germline): SGHTA, FQGNSA. CDR3 size: 18 residues. The CDR3 DNA follows: TGTGCCAGCAGCTTAGTTTTCGGGGCTAGCGGGAACACCGGGGAGCTGTTTTTT. Residues: CASSLVFGASGNTGELFF.

As to this clone: The sample has other DNA sequences that encode this CDR3 too. The chain links TRBV5-1 to TRBJ1-1; possible D gene TRBD1, 6 bases. The CDR3 extends over 14 amino acids. CDR1 and CDR2 (germline): SGHRS, YFSETQ. Trimming removed 0 bases from V and 4 bases from J, with 10 bases in between. The CDR3 DNA is TGCGCCAGCAGCTTGGACGGGGGGCGCACTGAAGCTTTCTTT. It yields the protein CASSLDGGRTEAFF. Supplemented by reference TRBV5-1 and TRBJ1-1, the full variable domain reads KAGVTQTPRYLIKTRGQQVTLSCSPISGHRSVSWYQQTPGQGLQFLFEYFSETQRNKGNFPGRFSGRQFSNSRSEMNVSTLELGDSALYLCASSLDGGRTEAFFGQGTRLTVV.

The rearrangement uses TRBV7-9 and TRBJ1-2; TRBD1 agrees at 8 bases. CDR3 length: 15 residues. Per the germline V gene, CDR1 is SEHNR and CDR2 is FQNEAQ (reference sequence). The junction had 6 bases not matched to a gene; V was cut back by 2 bases and J by 4 bases. CDR3 residues: CASSLLGQEIYGYTF. In DNA form, the CDR3 reads TGTGCCAGCAGCTTACTGGGACAGGAGATCTATGGCTACACCTTC.

The chain carries TRBV4-3 and TRBJ1-4, with D perhaps matching TRBD1 (5 bases). The CDR3 contains 16 residues. Trimming removed 2 bases from V and 5 bases from J, with 15 bases in between. From germline, CDR1 is LGHNA and CDR2 YSLEER. For the CDR3, the DNA is TGCGCCAGCAGCCAATACCCCGGCAGGGCCAATGAAAAACTGTTTTTT. Residues: CASSQYPGRANEKLFF.

This clone was found once. The chain employs TRBV7-2 and TRBJ2-2; D perhaps matches TRBD1 (5 bases). The CDR3 covers 16 residues. CDR1 SGHTA and CDR2 FQGNSA come from the germline V gene. V shed 6 bases and J shed 6 bases, with 20 bases lying between them. The CDR3 spells CASRKYLAGWAGELFF. The CDR3 DNA sequence: TGTGCCAGCAGGAAATATTTGGCAGGGTGGGCCGGGGAGCTGTTTTTT.

The chain employs TRBV6-5 and TRBJ2-1; TRBD2 matches at 14 bases. Trimming removed 7 bases from V and 6 bases from J; junction bases left unmatched: 5. This CDR3 spans 15 amino acids. The germline V gene has CDR1 MNHEY and CDR2 SVGAGI. The CDR3 loop reads CASNPGLAGGNEQFF. The DNA of the CDR3 is TGTGCCAGCAACCCTGGACTAGCGGGAGGCAATGAGCAGTTCTTC.

The chain links TRBV7-2 to TRBJ1-4; 7 positions match TRBD1. There are 15 residues in the CDR3. V was pared by 6 bases and J by 3 bases, with 7 bases of the junction left unmatched. CDR1 is SGHTA and CDR2 is FQGNSA in the germline V gene. CDR3 nucleotides: TGTGCCAGCAGGTCTACAGGGGCTGCTAATGAAAAACTGTTTTTT. It codes for CASRSTGAANEKLFF.